This note documents a single TCR beta chain sequence. Its antigen is still unknown. Trimming cost V 4 bases and J 4 bases, with 10 bases left between them. This CDR3 has 13 amino acids. Germline V gene lookup returns CDR1 MNHNY and CDR2 SVGAGI (reference sequence). Clones were sequenced by immunoSEQ multiplex PCR, and TCRdb holds only the in-frame ones, with some missing. The sample holds 75,000 to 85,000 clones, roughly 93% seen once. The data originate from a study of cytomegalovirus exposure and HLA in healthy donors. General study findings and limits: Overall, around 150 TCR beta chains were annotated as cytomegalovirus-associated. Reported results showed that the classifier diagnosed cytomegalovirus status with high specificity and sensitivity. Many donors carried some public TCRs, although rarity characterized most TCR sequences.

This clonotype was obtained from a man aged 30-40 years in good health and CMV-seronegative. The chain carries TRBV6-6 and TRBJ1-1; possible D gene TRBD1, 5 bases. Sample: PBMCs. In DNA, the CDR3 is TGTGCCAGCAGTTGGCAGGGATCCACTGAAGCTTTCTTT. Translation: CASSWQGSTEAFF.